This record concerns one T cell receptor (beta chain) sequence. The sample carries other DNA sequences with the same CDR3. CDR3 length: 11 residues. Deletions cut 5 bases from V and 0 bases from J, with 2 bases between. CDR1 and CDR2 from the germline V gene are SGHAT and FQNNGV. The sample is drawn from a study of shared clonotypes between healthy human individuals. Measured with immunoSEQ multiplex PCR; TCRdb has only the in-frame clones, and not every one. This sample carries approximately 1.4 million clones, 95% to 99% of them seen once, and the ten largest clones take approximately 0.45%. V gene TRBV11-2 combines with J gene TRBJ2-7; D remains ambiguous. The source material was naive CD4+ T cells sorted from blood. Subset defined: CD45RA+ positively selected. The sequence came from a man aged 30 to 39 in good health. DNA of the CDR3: TGTGCCAGCAGCCCCTCCTACGAGCAGTACTTC. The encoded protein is CASSPSYEQYF. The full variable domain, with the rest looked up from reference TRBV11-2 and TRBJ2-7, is EAGVAQSPRYKIIEKRQSVAFWCNPISGHATLYWYQQILGQGPKLLIQFQNNGVVDDSQLPKDRFSAERLKGVDSTLKIQPAKLEDSAVYLCASSPSYEQYFGPGTRLTVT.